This record looks at one TCR beta chain sequence and its context. Antigen: not known. A second about 7 to 11 cycle PCR used barcoded and J-beta primers. Each cDNA molecule was tagged by a template-switch adaptor with 12 random nucleotides. At least 2.5 million CDR3-containing paired-end reads were obtained per sample. TCRdb independently ran MiXCR on the 5' RACE reads; one entry per CDR3 protein. The sample has about 670,000 distinct CDR3 sequences, approximately 40% seen once; the top ten hold around 30%. The CDR3 length is 14 residues. With V trimmed by 6 bases and J by 5 bases, 10 bases remained unmatched. From germline, CDR1 is MDHEN and CDR2 SYDVKM. These data originate in a study of blood T cells in healthy people across ages. Study-wide points: Diversity estimates from one million T cells were considered underestimates. Significant beta diversity loss was already apparent by age about 39, declining roughly linearly.

The sample comprised blood. The chain links TRBV28 to TRBJ2-7; the match to TRBD2 covers 7 bases. The clonotype was recovered from a man older than 75 in good health. Here the CDR3 reads CASRRRESLNEQYF. CDR3 DNA sequence: TGTGCCAGCAGGAGGCGGGAGAGTCTCAACGAGCAGTACTTC.